Listed below are T cell receptor beta chains from one sample, sequenced in a study of blood T cell repertoires in COVID-19. Sequenced by immunoSEQ multiplex PCR; TCRdb stores in-frame clones only, minus some. The repertoire includes 250,000 or so clones, around 88% of them detected once, and roughly 1.4% sits in the top ten. Input material: peripheral blood. The receptors were sampled from a man older than 75 with acute or convalescent COVID-19. Each CDR3 is given with its conserved first and last residue. Fields, in order: V gene, J gene, clone size, D gene, CDR3 protein, CDR3 DNA. The D gene is left open where the match is weak. Clone size is stated in some rows and not others, as once, few, many or a class when expanded.

V gene: TRBV6-4; J gene: TRBJ1-1; clone size: .; D gene: .; CDR3 protein: CASSKQGNTEAFF; CDR3 DNA: TGTGCCAGCAGTAAACAGGGGAACACTGAAGCTTTCTTT
V gene: TRBV11-3; J gene: TRBJ2-5; clone size: .; D gene: TRBD1; CDR3 protein: CASSPGQGALETQYF; CDR3 DNA: TGTGCCAGCAGCCCGGGACAGGGGGCGTTAGAGACCCAGTACTTC
V gene: TRBV10-3; J gene: TRBJ2-7; clone size: .; D gene: .; CDR3 protein: CAISEHSYEQYF; CDR3 DNA: TGTGCCATCAGTGAACACTCCTACGAGCAGTACTTC
V gene: TRBV5-5; J gene: TRBJ1-1; clone size: .; D gene: TRBD1; CDR3 protein: CASSQDRVGLEAFF; CDR3 DNA: TGTGCCAGCAGCCAGGACAGGGTGGGTCTTGAAGCTTTCTTT
V gene: TRBV6-5; J gene: TRBJ1-1; clone size: .; D gene: TRBD1; CDR3 protein: CASSKTGVNTEAFF; CDR3 DNA: TGTGCCAGCAGTAAGACAGGGGTGAACACTGAAGCTTTCTTT
V gene: TRBV28; J gene: TRBJ2-7; clone size: .; D gene: .; CDR3 protein: CASSLLGDKHYEQYF; CDR3 DNA: TGTGCCAGCAGTTTATTAGGGGACAAACACTACGAGCAGTACTTC
V gene: TRBV20-1; J gene: TRBJ1-5; clone size: .; D gene: TRBD1; CDR3 protein: CSASIGGQGVGQPQHF; CDR3 DNA: TGCAGTGCTAGTATCGGGGGACAGGGGGTAGGGCAGCCCCAGCATTTT
V gene: TRBV5-1; J gene: TRBJ2-7; clone size: .; D gene: TRBD1; CDR3 protein: CASSLGGQGFYEQYF; CDR3 DNA: TGCGCCAGCAGCTTGGGGGGACAGGGGTTCTACGAGCAGTACTTC
V gene: TRBV2; J gene: TRBJ2-7; clone size: .; D gene: .; CDR3 protein: CASSPGKRIEQYF; CDR3 DNA: TGTGCCAGCAGTCCAGGGAAGAGAATCGAGCAGTACTTC
V gene: TRBV28; J gene: TRBJ2-7; clone size: .; D gene: TRBD1; CDR3 protein: CASGPTGLHEQYF; CDR3 DNA: TGTGCCAGCGGGCCGACAGGGCTCCACGAGCAGTACTTC
V gene: TRBV12-3/TRBV12-4; J gene: TRBJ1-1; clone size: .; D gene: .; CDR3 protein: CASTPSGFTEAFF; CDR3 DNA: TGTGCCAGCACGCCGTCGGGATTCACTGAAGCTTTCTTT
V gene: TRBV7-9; J gene: TRBJ2-1; clone size: .; D gene: .; CDR3 protein: CASSRKGSSYNEQFF; CDR3 DNA: TGTGCCAGCAGCCGGAAAGGGAGCTCCTACAATGAGCAGTTCTTC
V gene: TRBV27; J gene: TRBJ2-5; clone size: once; D gene: TRBD2; CDR3 protein: CASSGTSGFQETQYF; CDR3 DNA: TGTGCCAGCAGTGGGACTAGCGGTTTCCAAGAGACCCAGTACTTC
V gene: TRBV12-3/TRBV12-4; J gene: TRBJ1-5; clone size: .; D gene: TRBD1; CDR3 protein: CASSGQGHQPQHF; CDR3 DNA: TGTGCCAGCTCAGGACAGGGGCATCAGCCCCAGCATTTT
V gene: TRBV11-3; J gene: TRBJ2-2; clone size: .; D gene: .; CDR3 protein: CASSLNSQDTGELFF; CDR3 DNA: TGTGCCAGCAGCTTAAACTCCCAGGACACCGGGGAGCTGTTTTTT
V gene: TRBV12-3/TRBV12-4; J gene: TRBJ2-7; clone size: .; D gene: TRBD1; CDR3 protein: CASTRGQYYEQYF; CDR3 DNA: TGTGCCAGCACCAGGGGACAGTACTACGAGCAGTACTTC
V gene: TRBV5-4; J gene: TRBJ2-7; clone size: .; D gene: .; CDR3 protein: CASSLPLPGNEQYF; CDR3 DNA: TGTGCCAGCAGCCTTCCTTTACCAGGGAACGAGCAGTACTTC
V gene: TRBV28; J gene: TRBJ1-5; clone size: .; D gene: .; CDR3 protein: CASSPRYSNQPQHF; CDR3 DNA: TGTGCCAGCAGCCCCCGGTATAGCAATCAGCCCCAGCATTTT
V gene: TRBV3-1/TRBV3-2; J gene: TRBJ2-3; clone size: .; D gene: TRBD1; CDR3 protein: CASSPGTGAPFSTDTQYF; CDR3 DNA: TGTGCCAGCAGCCCCGGGACAGGGGCTCCGTTTAGCACAGATACGCAGTATTTT
V gene: TRBV4-3; J gene: TRBJ1-1; clone size: .; D gene: .; CDR3 protein: CASSPQGRNTEAFF; CDR3 DNA: TGCGCCAGCAGCCCACAGGGACGGAACACTGAAGCTTTCTTT
V gene: TRBV18; J gene: TRBJ2-5; clone size: .; D gene: TRBD2; CDR3 protein: CASSPLTTSGGQETQYF; CDR3 DNA: TGTGCCAGCTCACCGCTAACGACTAGCGGGGGCCAAGAGACCCAGTACTTC
V gene: TRBV18; J gene: TRBJ1-1; clone size: .; D gene: .; CDR3 protein: CASLEAVTTEAFF; CDR3 DNA: TGTGCCAGCCTTGAAGCGGTTACAACTGAAGCTTTCTTT
V gene: TRBV27; J gene: TRBJ1-1; clone size: .; D gene: .; CDR3 protein: CASSSAGGRTEAFF; CDR3 DNA: TGTGCCAGCAGTTCGGCCGGGGGGAGGACTGAAGCTTTCTTT
V gene: TRBV6-5; J gene: TRBJ1-1; clone size: .; D gene: TRBD1; CDR3 protein: CASTPTGANTEAFF; CDR3 DNA: TGTGCCAGCACCCCGACAGGGGCGAACACTGAAGCTTTCTTT
V gene: TRBV7-3; J gene: TRBJ2-3; clone size: .; D gene: .; CDR3 protein: CASSLLGVGGTDTQYF; CDR3 DNA: TGTGCCAGCAGCTTACTGGGAGTCGGGGGCACAGATACGCAGTATTTT
V gene: TRBV3-1/TRBV3-2; J gene: TRBJ2-1; clone size: .; D gene: TRBD2; CDR3 protein: CASSPGLADNEQFF; CDR3 DNA: TGTGCCAGCAGTCCCGGACTAGCGGACAATGAGCAGTTCTTC
V gene: TRBV19; J gene: TRBJ1-4; clone size: once; D gene: .; CDR3 protein: CASKQGRNEKLFF; CDR3 DNA: TGTGCCAGTAAACAGGGTCGGAATGAAAAACTGTTTTTT
V gene: TRBV7-9; J gene: TRBJ1-1; clone size: .; D gene: .; CDR3 protein: CASIQGLNTEAFF; CDR3 DNA: TGTGCCAGCATCCAGGGGTTGAACACTGAAGCTTTCTTT
V gene: TRBV5-6; J gene: TRBJ1-2; clone size: few; D gene: .; CDR3 protein: CASSPLRAGRKGYGYTF; CDR3 DNA: TGTGCCAGCAGCCCTCTGAGGGCAGGGAGGAAAGGCTATGGCTACACCTTC